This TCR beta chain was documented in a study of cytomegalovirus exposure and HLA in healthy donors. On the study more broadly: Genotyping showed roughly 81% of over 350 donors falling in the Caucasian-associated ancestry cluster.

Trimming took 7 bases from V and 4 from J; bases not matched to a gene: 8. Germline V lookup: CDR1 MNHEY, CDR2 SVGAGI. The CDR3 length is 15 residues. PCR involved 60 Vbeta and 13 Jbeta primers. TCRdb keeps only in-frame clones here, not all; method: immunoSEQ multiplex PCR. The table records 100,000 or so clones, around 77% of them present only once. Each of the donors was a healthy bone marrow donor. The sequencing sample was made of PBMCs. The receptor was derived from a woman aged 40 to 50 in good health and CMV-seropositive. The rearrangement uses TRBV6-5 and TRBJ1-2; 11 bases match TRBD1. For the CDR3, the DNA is TGTGCCAGCACCATACACGGGACAGGGGGCTATGGCTACACCTTC. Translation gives CASTIHGTGGYGYTF.